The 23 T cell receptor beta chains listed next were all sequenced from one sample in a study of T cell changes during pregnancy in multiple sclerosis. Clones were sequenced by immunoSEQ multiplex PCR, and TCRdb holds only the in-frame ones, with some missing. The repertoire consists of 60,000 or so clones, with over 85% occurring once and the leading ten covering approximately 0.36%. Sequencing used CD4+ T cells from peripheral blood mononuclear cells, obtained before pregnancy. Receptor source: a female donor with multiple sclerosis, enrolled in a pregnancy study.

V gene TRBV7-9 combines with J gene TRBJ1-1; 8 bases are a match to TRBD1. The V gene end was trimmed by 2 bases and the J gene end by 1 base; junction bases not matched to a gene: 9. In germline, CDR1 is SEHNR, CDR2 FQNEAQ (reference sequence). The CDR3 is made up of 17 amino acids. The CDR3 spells CASSLLTGQGKNTEAFF. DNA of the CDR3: TGTGCCAGCAGCTTACTCACTGGACAGGGCAAGAACACTGAAGCTTTCTTT.

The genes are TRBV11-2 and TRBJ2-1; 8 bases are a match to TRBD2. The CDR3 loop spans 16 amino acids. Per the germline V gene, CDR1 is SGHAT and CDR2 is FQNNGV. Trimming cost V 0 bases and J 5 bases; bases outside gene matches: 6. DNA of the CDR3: TGTGCCAGCAGCTTAGATCTAGTACTAGCGGACAATGAGCAGTTCTTC. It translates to CASSLDLVLADNEQFF.

The CDR3: CASSEDRGRDQPQHF. The CDR3, as DNA: TGTGCCAGCAGTGAGGACAGGGGGAGAGATCAGCCCCAGCATTTT. This chain joins TRBV2 and TRBJ1-5, with 10 bases lining up with TRBD1. This CDR3 has 15 amino acids. The ends lost 3 bases at V and 5 bases at J; junction bases unmatched: 4. Germline V CDR1 and CDR2: SNHLY, FYNNEI.

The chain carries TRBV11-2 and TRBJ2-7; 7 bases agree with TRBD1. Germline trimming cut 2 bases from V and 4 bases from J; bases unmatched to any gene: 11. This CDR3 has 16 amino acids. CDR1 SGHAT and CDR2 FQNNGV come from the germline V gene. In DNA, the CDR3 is TGTGCCAGCAGCTTATCAGACAGGGTTTTTAATTACGAGCAGTACTTC. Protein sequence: CASSLSDRVFNYEQYF.

Written as DNA, the CDR3 is TGTGCCAGCAGACCGGGACAGGCAACCTACGAGCAGTACTTC. Translated, it gives CASRPGQATYEQYF. V is TRBV2 and J is TRBJ2-7, with 8 bases identical to TRBD1. CDR1 and CDR2 (germline): SNHLY, FYNNEI. CDR3 length: 14 amino acids. V gave up 6 bases and J gave up 2 bases; unmatched junction bases: 6.

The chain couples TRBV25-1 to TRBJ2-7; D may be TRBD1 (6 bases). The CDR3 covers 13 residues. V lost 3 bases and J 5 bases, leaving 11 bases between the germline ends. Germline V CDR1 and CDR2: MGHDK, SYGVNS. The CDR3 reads CASSEPGVNEQYF. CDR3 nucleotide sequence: TGTGCCAGCAGTGAGCCAGGGGTTAACGAGCAGTACTTC.

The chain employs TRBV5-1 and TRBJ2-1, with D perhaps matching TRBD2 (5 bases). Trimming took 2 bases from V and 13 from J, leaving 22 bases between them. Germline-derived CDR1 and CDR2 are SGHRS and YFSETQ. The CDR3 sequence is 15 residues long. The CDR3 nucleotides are TGCGCCAGCAGCTTAGGCCTAGCCAAACCATCCCACCAGTTCTTC. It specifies CASSLGLAKPSHQFF. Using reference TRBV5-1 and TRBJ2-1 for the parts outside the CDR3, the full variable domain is KAGVTQTPRYLIKTRGQQVTLSCSPISGHRSVSWYQQTPGQGLQFLFEYFSETQRNKGNFPGRFSGRQFSNSRSEMNVSTLELGDSALYLCASSLGLAKPSHQFFGPGTRLTVL.

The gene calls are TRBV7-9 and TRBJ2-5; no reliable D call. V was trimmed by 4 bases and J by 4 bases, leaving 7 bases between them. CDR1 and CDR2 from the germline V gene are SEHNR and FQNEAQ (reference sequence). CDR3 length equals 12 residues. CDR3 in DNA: TGTGCCAGCAGCTACAACGTAGAGACCCAGTACTTC. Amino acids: CASSYNVETQYF.

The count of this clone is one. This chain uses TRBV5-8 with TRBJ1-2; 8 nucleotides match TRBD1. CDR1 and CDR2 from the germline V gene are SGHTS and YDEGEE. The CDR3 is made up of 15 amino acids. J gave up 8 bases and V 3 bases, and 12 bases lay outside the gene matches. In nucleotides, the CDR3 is TGTGCCAGCAGCTATGGACAGGGAACCATAAGAGGCTACACCTTC. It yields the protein CASSYGQGTIRGYTF.

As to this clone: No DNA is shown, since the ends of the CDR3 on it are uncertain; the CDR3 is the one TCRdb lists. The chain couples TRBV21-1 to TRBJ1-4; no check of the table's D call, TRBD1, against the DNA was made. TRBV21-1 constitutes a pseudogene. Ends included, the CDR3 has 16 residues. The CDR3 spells CASSKVGEGAGEKLFF.

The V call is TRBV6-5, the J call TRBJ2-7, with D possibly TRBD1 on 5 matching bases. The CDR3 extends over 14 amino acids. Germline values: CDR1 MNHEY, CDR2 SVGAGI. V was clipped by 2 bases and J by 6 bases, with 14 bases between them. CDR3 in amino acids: CASSYQRQKGEQYF. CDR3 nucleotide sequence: TGTGCCAGCAGTTACCAAAGACAGAAGGGCGAGCAGTACTTC.

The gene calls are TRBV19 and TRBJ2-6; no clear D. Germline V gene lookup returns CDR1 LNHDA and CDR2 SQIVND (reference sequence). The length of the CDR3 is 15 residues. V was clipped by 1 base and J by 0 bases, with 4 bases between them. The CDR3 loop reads CASSIGVSGANVLTF. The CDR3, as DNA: TGTGCCAGTAGTATAGGCGTCTCTGGGGCCAACGTCCTGACTTTC.

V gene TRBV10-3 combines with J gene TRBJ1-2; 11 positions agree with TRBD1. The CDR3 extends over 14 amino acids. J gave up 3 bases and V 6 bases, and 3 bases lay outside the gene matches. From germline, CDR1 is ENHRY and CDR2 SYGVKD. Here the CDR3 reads CAIRKGQGDYGYTF. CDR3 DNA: TGTGCCATCAGAAAGGGACAGGGGGACTATGGCTACACCTTC.

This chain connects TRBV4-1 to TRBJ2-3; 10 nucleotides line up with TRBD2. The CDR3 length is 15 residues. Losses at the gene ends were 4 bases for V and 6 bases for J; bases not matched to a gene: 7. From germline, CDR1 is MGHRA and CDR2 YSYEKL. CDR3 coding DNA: TGCGCCAGCAGCCGGGCGGAGCGGGAGGGGGATACGCAGTATTTT. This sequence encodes CASSRAEREGDTQYF.

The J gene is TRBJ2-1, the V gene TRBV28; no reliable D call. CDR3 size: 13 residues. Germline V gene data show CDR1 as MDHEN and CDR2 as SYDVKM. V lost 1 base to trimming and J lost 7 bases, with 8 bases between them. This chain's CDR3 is CASSLSRWNEQFF. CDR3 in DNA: TGTGCCAGCAGTTTATCGAGGTGGAATGAGCAGTTCTTC.

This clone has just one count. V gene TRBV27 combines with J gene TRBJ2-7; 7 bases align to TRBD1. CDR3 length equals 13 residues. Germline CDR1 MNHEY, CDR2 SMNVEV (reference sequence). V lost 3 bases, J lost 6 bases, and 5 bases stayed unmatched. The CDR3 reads CASSFRQGGEQYF. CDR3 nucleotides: TGTGCCAGCAGTTTTAGACAGGGTGGCGAGCAGTACTTC.

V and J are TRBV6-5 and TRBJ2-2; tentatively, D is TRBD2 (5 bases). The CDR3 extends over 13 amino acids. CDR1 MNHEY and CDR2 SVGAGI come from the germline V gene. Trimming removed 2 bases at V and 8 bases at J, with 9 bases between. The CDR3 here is CASSYDTGGELFF. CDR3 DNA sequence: TGTGCCAGCAGTTACGACACGGGGGGGGAGCTGTTTTTT.

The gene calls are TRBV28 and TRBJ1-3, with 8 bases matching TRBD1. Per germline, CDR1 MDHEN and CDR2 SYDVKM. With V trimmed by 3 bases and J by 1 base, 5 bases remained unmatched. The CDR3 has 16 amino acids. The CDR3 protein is CASSLLQGVSGNTIYF. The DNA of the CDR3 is TGTGCCAGCAGTTTGCTACAGGGGGTGTCTGGAAACACCATATATTTT.

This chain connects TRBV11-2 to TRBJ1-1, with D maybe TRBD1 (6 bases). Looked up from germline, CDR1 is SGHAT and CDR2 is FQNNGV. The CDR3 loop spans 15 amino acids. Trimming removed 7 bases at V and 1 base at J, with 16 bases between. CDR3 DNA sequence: TGTGCCAGCACAGTCAGGGGAGATGGGAACACTGAAGCTTTCTTT. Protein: CASTVRGDGNTEAFF.

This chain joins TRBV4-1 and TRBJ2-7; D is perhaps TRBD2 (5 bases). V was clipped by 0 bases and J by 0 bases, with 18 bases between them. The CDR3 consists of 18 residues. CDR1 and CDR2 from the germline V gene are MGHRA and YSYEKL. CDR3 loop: CASSQDPLRADFSYEQYF. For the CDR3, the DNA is TGCGCCAGCAGCCAAGATCCCCTTCGAGCGGACTTCTCCTACGAGCAGTACTTC.

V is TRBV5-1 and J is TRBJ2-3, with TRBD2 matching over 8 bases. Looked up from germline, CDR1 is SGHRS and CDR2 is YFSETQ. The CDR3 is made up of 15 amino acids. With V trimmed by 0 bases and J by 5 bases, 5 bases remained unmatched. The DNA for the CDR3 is TGCGCCAGCAGCTTGGAGTCGGGAGGGGTAGATACGCAGTATTTT. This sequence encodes CASSLESGGVDTQYF.

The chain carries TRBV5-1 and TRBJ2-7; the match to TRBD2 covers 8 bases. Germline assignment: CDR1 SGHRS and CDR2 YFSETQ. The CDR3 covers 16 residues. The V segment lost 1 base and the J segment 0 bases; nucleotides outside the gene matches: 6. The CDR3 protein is CASSLWASGLSYEQYF. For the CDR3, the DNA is TGCGCCAGCAGCTTGTGGGCTAGCGGGCTCTCCTACGAGCAGTACTTC. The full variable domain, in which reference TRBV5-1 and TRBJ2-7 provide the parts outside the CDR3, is KAGVTQTPRYLIKTRGQQVTLSCSPISGHRSVSWYQQTPGQGLQFLFEYFSETQRNKGNFPGRFSGRQFSNSRSEMNVSTLELGDSALYLCASSLWASGLSYEQYFGPGTRLTVT.

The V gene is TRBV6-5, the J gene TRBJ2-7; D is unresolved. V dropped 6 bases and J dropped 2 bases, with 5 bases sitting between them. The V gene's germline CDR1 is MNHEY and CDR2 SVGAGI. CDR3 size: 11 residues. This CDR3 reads CASRAAYEQYF. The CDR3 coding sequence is TGTGCCAGCAGGGCCGCCTACGAGCAGTACTTC.